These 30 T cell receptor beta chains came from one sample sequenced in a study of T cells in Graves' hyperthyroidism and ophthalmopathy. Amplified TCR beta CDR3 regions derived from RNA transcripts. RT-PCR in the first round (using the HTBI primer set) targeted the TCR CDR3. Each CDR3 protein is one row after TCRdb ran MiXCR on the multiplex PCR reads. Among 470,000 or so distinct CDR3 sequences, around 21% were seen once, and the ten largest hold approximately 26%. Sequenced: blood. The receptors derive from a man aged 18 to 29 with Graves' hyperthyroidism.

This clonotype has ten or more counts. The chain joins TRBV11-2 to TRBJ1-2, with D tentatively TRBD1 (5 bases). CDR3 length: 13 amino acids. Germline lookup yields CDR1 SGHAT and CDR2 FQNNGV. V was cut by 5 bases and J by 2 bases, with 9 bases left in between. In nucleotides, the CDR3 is TGTGCCAGCAGCAGGGGACGGAACTATGGCTACACCTTC. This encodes CASSRGRNYGYTF.

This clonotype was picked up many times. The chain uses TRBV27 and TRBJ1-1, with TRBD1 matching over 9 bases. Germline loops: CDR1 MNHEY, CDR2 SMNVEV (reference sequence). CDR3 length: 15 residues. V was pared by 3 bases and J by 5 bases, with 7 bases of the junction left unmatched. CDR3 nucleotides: TGTGCCAGCAGTTTCCTGACAGGGGGGGAAACTGAAGCTTTCTTT. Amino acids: CASSFLTGGETEAFF.

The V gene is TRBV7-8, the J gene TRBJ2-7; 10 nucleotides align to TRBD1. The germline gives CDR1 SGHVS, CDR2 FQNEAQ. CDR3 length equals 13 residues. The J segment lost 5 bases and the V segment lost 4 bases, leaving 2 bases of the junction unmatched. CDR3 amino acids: CASSSGQGDEQYF. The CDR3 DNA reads TGTGCCAGCAGCTCAGGACAGGGGGACGAGCAGTACTTC.

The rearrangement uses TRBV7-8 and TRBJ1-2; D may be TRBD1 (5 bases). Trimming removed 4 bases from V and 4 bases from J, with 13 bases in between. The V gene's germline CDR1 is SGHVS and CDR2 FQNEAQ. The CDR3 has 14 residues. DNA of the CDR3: TGTGCCAGCAGCTCCCGGGACGGACTCTATGGCTACACCTTC. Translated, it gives CASSSRDGLYGYTF.

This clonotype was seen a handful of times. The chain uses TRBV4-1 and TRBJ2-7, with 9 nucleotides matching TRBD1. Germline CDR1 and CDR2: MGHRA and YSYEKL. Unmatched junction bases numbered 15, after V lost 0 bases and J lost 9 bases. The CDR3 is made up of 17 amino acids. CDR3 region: CASSQDRFPGQGNGQYF. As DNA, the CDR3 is TGCGCCAGCAGCCAAGATAGGTTTCCGGGACAGGGCAACGGGCAGTACTTC.

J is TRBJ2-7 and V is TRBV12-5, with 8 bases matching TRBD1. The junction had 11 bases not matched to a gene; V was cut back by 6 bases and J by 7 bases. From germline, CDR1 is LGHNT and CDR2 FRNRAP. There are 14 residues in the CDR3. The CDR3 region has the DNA TGTGCTAGTGGCCCCGATGGGACAGGCAGGGAGCAGTACTTC. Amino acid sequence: CASGPDGTGREQYF.

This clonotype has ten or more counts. CDR3 coding DNA: TGTGCCAGCAGTGATAAATCCAGGGGCACAGATACGCAGTATTTT. This sequence encodes CASSDKSRGTDTQYF. The rearrangement joins TRBV6-1 to TRBJ2-3; possible D gene TRBD1, 5 bases. CDR3 size: 15 residues. CDR1 and CDR2 (germline): MNHNS, SASEGT. The ends were cut back, 3 bases at V and 1 base at J, with 11 bases in the middle.

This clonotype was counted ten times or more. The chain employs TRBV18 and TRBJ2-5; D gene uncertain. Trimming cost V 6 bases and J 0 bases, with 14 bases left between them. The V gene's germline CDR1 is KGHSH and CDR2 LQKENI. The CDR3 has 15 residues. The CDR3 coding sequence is TGTGCCAGCTCTCGCAACGGTGACCACCAAGAGACCCAGTACTTC. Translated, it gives CASSRNGDHQETQYF.

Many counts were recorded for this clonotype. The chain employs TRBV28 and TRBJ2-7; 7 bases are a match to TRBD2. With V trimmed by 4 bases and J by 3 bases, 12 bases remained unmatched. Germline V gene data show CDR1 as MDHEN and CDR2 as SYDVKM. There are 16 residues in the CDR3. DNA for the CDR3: TGTGCCAGCAGTTCCTCTGGGGGGGTGGGAGACTACGAGCAGTACTTC. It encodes CASSSSGGVGDYEQYF.

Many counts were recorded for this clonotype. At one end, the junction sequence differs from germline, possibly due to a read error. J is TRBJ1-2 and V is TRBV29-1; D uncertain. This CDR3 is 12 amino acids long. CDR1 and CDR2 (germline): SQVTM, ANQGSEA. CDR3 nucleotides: TGCAGCGTTCCGGCCGGGAACTCTGGCTACACCTTC. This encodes CSVPAGNSGYTF.

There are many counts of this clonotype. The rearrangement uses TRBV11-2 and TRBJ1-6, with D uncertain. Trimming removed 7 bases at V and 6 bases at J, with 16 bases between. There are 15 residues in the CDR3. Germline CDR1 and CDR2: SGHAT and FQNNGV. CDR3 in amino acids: CASTSSTGGNSPLHF. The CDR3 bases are TGTGCCAGCACCTCATCTACCGGAGGTAATTCACCCCTCCACTTT.

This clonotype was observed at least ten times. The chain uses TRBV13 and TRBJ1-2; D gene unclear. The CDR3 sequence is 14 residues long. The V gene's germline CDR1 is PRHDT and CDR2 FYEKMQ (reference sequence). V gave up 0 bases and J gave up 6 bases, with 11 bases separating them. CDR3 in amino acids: CASSLGAVPHGYTF. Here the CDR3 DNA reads TGTGCCAGCAGCTTAGGAGCGGTACCTCATGGCTACACCTTC. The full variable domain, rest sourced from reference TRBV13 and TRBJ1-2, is AAGVIQSPRHLIKEKRETATLKCYPIPRHDTVYWYQQGPGQDPQFLISFYEKMQSDKGSIPDRFSAQQFSDYHSELNMSSLELGDSALYFCASSLGAVPHGYTFGSGTRLTVV.

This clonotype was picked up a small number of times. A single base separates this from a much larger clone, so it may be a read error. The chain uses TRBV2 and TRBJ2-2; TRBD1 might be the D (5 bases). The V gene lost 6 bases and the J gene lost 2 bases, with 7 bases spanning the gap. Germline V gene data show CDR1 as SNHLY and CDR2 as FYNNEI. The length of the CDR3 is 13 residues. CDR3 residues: CASRQDNTGELFF. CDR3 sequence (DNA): TGTGCCAGCAGACAGGACAACACCGGGGAGCTGTTTTTT.

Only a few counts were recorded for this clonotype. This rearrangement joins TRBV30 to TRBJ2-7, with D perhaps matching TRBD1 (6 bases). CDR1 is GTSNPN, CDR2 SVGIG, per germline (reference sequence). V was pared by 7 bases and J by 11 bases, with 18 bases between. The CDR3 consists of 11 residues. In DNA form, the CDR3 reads TGTGCCTTCCCGACAGGAGGTGTGGAGTACTTC. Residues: CAFPTGGVEYF.

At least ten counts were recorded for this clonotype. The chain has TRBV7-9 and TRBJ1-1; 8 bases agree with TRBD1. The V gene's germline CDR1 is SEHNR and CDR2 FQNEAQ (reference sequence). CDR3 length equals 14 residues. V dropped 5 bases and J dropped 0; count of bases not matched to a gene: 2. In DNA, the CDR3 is TGTGCCAGCAGCGGGGACAGGTTGAACACTGAAGCTTTCTTT. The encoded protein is CASSGDRLNTEAFF.

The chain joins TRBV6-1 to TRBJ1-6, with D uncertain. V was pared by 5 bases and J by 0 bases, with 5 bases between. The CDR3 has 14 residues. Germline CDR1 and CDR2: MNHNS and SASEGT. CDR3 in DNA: TGTGCCAGCAGTAGGAGCTCCTATAATTCACCCCTCCACTTT. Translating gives CASSRSSYNSPLHF.

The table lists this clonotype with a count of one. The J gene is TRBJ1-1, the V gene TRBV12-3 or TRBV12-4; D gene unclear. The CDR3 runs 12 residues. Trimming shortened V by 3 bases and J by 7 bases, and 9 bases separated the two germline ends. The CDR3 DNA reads TGTGCCAGCAGTTTCTCGCTTGGTGAAGCTTTCTTT. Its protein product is CASSFSLGEAFF.

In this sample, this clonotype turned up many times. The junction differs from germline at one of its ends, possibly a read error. The CDR3 region is CANSEMSQHF. CDR3 DNA sequence: TGTGCCAACAGTGAAATGTCCCAGCATTTT. The chain couples TRBV6-1 to TRBJ1-5; D is undetermined. The CDR3 loop spans 10 amino acids. Per the germline V gene, CDR1 is MNHNS and CDR2 is SASEGT.

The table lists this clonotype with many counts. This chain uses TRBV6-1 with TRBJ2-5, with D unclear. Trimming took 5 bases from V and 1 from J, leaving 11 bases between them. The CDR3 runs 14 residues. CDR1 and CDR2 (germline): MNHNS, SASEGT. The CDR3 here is CASSRNSPQETQYF. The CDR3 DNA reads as TGTGCCAGCAGTAGGAACAGCCCCCAAGAGACCCAGTACTTC.

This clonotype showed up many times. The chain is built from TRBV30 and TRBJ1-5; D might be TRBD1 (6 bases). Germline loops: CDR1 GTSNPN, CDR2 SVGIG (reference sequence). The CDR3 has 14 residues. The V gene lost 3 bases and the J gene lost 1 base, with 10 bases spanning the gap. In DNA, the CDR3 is TGTGCCTGGAGCGCCGGACAGAGCAATCAGCCCCAGCATTTT. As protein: CAWSAGQSNQPQHF.

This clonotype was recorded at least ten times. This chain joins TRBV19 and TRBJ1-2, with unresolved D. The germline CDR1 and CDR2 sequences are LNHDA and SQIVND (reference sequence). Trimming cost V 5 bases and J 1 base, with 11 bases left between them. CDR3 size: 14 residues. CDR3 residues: CASSSLGDNYGYTF. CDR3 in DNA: TGTGCCAGTAGTTCCTTAGGAGATAACTATGGCTACACCTTC.

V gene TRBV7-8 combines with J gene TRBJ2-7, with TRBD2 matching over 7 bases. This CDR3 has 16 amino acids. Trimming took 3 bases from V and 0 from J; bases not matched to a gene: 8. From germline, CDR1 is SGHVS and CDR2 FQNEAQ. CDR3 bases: TGTGCCAGCAGCTTTGGCGTTGGGACTACCTCCTACGAGCAGTACTTC. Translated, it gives CASSFGVGTTSYEQYF.

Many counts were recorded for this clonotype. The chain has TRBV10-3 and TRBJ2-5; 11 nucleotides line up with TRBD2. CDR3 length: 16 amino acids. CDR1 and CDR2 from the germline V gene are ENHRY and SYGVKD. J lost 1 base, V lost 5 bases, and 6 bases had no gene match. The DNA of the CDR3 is TGTGCCATCAGTCAGCGTAGCGGGGGGGCCCAAGAGACCCAGTACTTC. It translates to CAISQRSGGAQETQYF.

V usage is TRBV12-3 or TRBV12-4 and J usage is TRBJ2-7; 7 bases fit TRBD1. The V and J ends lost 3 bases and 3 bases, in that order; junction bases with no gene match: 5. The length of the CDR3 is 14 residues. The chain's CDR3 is CASSFDRVDYEQYF. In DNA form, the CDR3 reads TGTGCCAGCAGTTTCGACAGGGTGGACTACGAGCAGTACTTC.

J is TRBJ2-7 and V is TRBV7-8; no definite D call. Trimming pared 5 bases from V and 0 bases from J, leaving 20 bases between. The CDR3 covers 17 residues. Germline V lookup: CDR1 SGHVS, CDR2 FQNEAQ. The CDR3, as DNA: TGTGCCAGCAGCCGGACGTTTTCTCGGGCTATCTCCTACGAGCAGTACTTC. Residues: CASSRTFSRAISYEQYF.

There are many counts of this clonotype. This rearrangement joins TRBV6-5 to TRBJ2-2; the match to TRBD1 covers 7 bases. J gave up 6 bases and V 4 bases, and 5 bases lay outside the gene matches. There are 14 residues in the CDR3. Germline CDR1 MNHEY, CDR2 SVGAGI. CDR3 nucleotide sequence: TGTGCCAGCAGTTCCGACAGGGTCTCCGGGGAGCTGTTTTTT. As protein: CASSSDRVSGELFF.

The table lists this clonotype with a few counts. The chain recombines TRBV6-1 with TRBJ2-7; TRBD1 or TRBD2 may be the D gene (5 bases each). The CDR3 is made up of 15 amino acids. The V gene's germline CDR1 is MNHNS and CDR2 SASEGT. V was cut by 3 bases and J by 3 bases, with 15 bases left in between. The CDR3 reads CASSDTGTRFYEQYF. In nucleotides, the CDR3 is TGTGCCAGCAGTGATACCGGGACCCGCTTCTACGAGCAGTACTTC.

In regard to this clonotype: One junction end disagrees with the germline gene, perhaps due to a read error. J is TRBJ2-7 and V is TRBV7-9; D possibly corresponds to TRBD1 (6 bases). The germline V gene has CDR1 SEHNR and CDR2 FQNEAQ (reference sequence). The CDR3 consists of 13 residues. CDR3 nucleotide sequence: TGTGCCAGCAGCTTAGGGCAGGGGCGCGAGCAGTGCTTC. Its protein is CASSLGQGREQCF.

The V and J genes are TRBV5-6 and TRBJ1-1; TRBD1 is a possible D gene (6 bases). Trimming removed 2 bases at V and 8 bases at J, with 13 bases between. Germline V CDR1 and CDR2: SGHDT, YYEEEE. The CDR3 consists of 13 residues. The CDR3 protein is CASSFRDTLEAFF. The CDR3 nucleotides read TGTGCCAGCAGCTTCAGGGACACCCTAGAAGCTTTCTTT.

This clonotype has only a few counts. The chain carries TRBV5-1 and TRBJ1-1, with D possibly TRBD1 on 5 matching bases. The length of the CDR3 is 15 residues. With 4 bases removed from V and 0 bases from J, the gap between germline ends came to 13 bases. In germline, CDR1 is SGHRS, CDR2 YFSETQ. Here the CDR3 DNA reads TGCGCCAGCAGCCCCGGACATGGGGTGAACACTGAAGCTTTCTTT. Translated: CASSPGHGVNTEAFF.